This passage covers 8 T cell receptor beta chains from one sample sequenced in a study of T cells after yellow fever vaccination (dated by TCRdb to between 2019 and 2020). Receptor amplification or capture employed 5' RACE. The reads were generated on an Illumina NovaSeq 6000. TCRdb reprocessed the public reads (quality trimming at Q25 with fastp, clone calling with MiXCR) and kept in-frame beta chains. Rows are unified per CDR3 protein, each entry keeping the most common DNA and genes. The sample data list 250,000 to 300,000 distinct CDR3 sequences, and 8.7% of these were observed just once. About 3% of the sample is held by the ten biggest clonotypes. The treatment or condition label corresponds to: live attenuated yellow fever vaccine strain. This sample comprised CD4+ T cells sorted from PBMCs, obtained 5 days after the yellow fever booster vaccination. These receptors all come from a man aged 18-30 years who received the YFV17D yellow fever vaccine.

This clonotype occurred once. The chain combines TRBV6-5 with TRBJ1-6; 9 nucleotides match TRBD1. Trimming removed 6 bases from V and 7 bases from J; junction bases left unmatched: 10. Germline CDR1 reads MNHEY; CDR2 reads SVGAGI. CDR3 length: 16 amino acids. The CDR3 reads CASSHRGQGHNSPLHF. CDR3 bases: TGTGCCAGCAGCCACAGGGGACAGGGACACAATTCACCCCTCCACTTT.

This clonotype was seen more than once but under ten times. The CDR3 is CASTLMRGSYNEQFF. As DNA, the CDR3 is TGTGCCAGCACCCTAATGAGAGGATCCTACAATGAGCAGTTCTTC. V gene TRBV12-3 or TRBV12-4 combines with J gene TRBJ2-1; the D is unclear. The CDR3 has 15 amino acids. Trimming cost V 7 bases and J 1 base, with 14 bases left between them.

This clonotype was recorded a few times. The CDR3, as DNA: TGTGCCAGTCAGCCAGCTCTTGTCGCCGGGGAGCTGTTTTTT. Amino acids: CASQPALVAGELFF. V usage is TRBV19 and J usage is TRBJ2-2; D is ambiguous. Per the germline V gene, CDR1 is LNHDA and CDR2 is SQIVND (reference sequence). The CDR3 loop spans 14 amino acids. Trimming took 8 bases from V and 6 from J, leaving 16 bases between them.

This clonotype was detected ten times or more. This chain joins TRBV6-6 and TRBJ1-5, with D perhaps TRBD1 (5 bases). Trimming cost V 5 bases and J 6 bases, with 17 bases left between them. The CDR3 loop spans 15 amino acids. The germline gives CDR1 MNHNY, CDR2 SVGAGI (reference sequence). The CDR3 spells CASSPAGPQGQPQHF. CDR3 nucleotides: TGTGCCAGCAGTCCCGCCGGGCCTCAGGGTCAGCCCCAGCATTTT.

The chain joins TRBV10-2 to TRBJ2-3; maybe TRBD2 (6 bases). With 6 bases removed from V and 1 base from J, the gap between germline ends came to 14 bases. CDR3 length: 15 amino acids. Germline CDR1 reads WSHSY; CDR2 reads SAAADI. The CDR3 protein is CASSIGTGGTDTQYF. CDR3 sequence (DNA): TGCGCCAGCAGCATAGGGACTGGAGGCACAGATACGCAGTATTTT.

This clonotype was seen more than once but under ten times. The chain links TRBV4-1 to TRBJ2-5; D might be TRBD2 (6 bases). CDR3 length: 17 residues. Germline-derived CDR1 and CDR2 are MGHRA and YSYEKL. V was clipped by 2 bases and J by 1 base, with 17 bases between them. The CDR3 region has the DNA TGCGCCAGCAGCCAATTCTGGCGGGGCCATATCCAAGAGACCCAGTACTTC. It yields the protein CASSQFWRGHIQETQYF.

This clonotype was seen a handful of times. The chain couples TRBV29-1 to TRBJ1-2; no definite D call. Per germline, CDR1 SQVTM and CDR2 ANQGSEA. The CDR3 runs 14 residues. V was pared by 4 bases and J by 4 bases, with 16 bases between. The CDR3 region is CSVASGVQSYGYTF. The CDR3 DNA sequence: TGCAGCGTTGCGAGTGGGGTGCAGAGCTATGGCTACACCTTC.

This clonotype has more than one count but fewer than ten. The chain links TRBV7-3 to TRBJ2-7, with TRBD2 as a possible D gene (5 bases). The CDR3 is 13 amino acids. The germline gives CDR1 SGHTA, CDR2 FQGTGA. The V gene lost 4 bases and the J gene lost 2 bases, with 9 bases spanning the gap. CDR3 sequence (DNA): TGTGCCAGCAGCTCCGGACTCCCCTACGAGCAGTACGTC. Amino acid sequence: CASSSGLPYEQYV.